Following are 25 T cell receptor beta chains from one sample sequenced in a study of T cell changes during pregnancy in multiple sclerosis (dated by TCRdb to between 2018 and 2021). The receptor library was made with the immunoSEQ multiplex PCR assay. TCRdb mirrors the immuneACCESS table, restricted to in-frame sequences. Some clones are absent from its copies; in checked studies, under half trace to an unresolved V gene, and the reason for the others is unknown. Across this sample there are tens of thousands of clones, with 80% to 90% seen only once. The ten most abundant clones make up approximately 7.9% of the sample. The sequencing used CD8+ T cells from peripheral blood mononuclear cells, collected before pregnancy. These receptor sequences come from a female donor with multiple sclerosis, enrolled in a pregnancy study.

The rearrangement uses TRBV4-2 and TRBJ1-3; 7 nucleotides line up with TRBD1. Germline V gene lookup returns CDR1 LGHNA and CDR2 YNFKEQ. The CDR3 sequence is 17 residues long. Trimming cost V 0 bases and J 2 bases; bases outside gene matches: 7. CDR3 residues: CASSQDRQGYAGNTIYF. CDR3 sequence (DNA): TGTGCCAGCAGCCAAGACCGACAGGGATATGCTGGAAACACCATATATTTT.

The rearrangement joins TRBV11-2 to TRBJ2-5; D ambiguous. With 7 bases removed from V and 2 bases from J, the gap between germline ends came to 17 bases. CDR3 size: 15 residues. CDR1 SGHAT and CDR2 FQNNGV come from the germline V gene. CDR3 in DNA: TGTGCCAGCACACCCACAGCTTCCGGTCAAGAGACCCAGTACTTC. Its protein product is CASTPTASGQETQYF.

V and J are TRBV11-2 and TRBJ2-4; TRBD2 matches at 10 bases. Germline CDR1 reads SGHAT; CDR2 reads FQNNGV. The CDR3 is 16 amino acids. V was pared by 5 bases and J by 9 bases, with 13 bases of the junction left unmatched. CDR3 region: CASSPGLSGGAVIQYF. In DNA form, the CDR3 reads TGTGCCAGCAGCCCCGGTCTGAGCGGGGGGGCGGTCATTCAGTACTTC.

A few counts support this clone. The chain uses TRBV27 and TRBJ2-2; TRBD2 matches 7 bases. J was trimmed by 4 bases and V by 5 bases; bases with no gene match: 13. The CDR3 has 17 residues. The V gene's germline CDR1 is MNHEY and CDR2 SMNVEV (reference sequence). CDR3 amino acids: CASSPDRTRESTGELFF. The CDR3 DNA reads TGTGCCAGCAGTCCGGACCGGACTAGGGAGAGCACCGGGGAGCTGTTTTTT.

This chain uses TRBV5-6 with TRBJ2-2; D is unclear. The V gene lost 4 bases and the J gene lost 7 bases, with 11 bases spanning the gap. The germline gives CDR1 SGHDT, CDR2 YYEEEE. CDR3 length: 13 amino acids. This chain's CDR3 is CASSPDTYGELFF. The CDR3 coding sequence is TGTGCCAGCAGCCCCGACACCTACGGGGAGCTGTTTTTT.

This clone has just one count. V usage is TRBV7-6 and J usage is TRBJ2-1; TRBD2 matches 9 bases. Germline V gene sequence: CDR1 SGHVS, CDR2 FNYEAQ. The length of the CDR3 is 16 residues. The V gene end was trimmed by 1 base and the J gene end by 8 bases; junction bases not matched to a gene: 9. The CDR3 coding sequence is TGTGCCAGCAGCTTAGTCTCGAGCGGGGGGAGGGATGAGCAGTTCTTC. Translation: CASSLVSSGGRDEQFF.

J is TRBJ1-1 and V is TRBV10-2, with 7 bases aligning to TRBD1. CDR1 is WSHSY, CDR2 SAAADI, per germline. The V and J ends lost 5 bases and 2 bases, in that order; junction bases with no gene match: 5. CDR3 length: 14 residues. The CDR3 DNA follows: TGCGCCAGCAGTAAGGACAGGTACAACACTGAAGCTTTCTTT. Amino acids: CASSKDRYNTEAFF.

V usage is TRBV13 and J usage is TRBJ2-7; possible D gene TRBD2, 6 bases. The ends were cut back, 3 bases at V and 5 bases at J, with 14 bases in the middle. CDR1 and CDR2 from the germline V gene are PRHDT and FYEKMQ (reference sequence). The CDR3 covers 14 residues. CDR3 bases: TGTGCCAGCAGCTTCCTGACTAGTTCCCACGAGCAGTACTTC. Amino acid sequence: CASSFLTSSHEQYF.

This clone was observed a few times. The chain couples TRBV27 to TRBJ1-2, with 9 bases that match TRBD1. The trim removed 2 bases at V and 4 bases at J, leaving 5 bases unmatched. The length of the CDR3 is 15 residues. Germline V gene lookup returns CDR1 MNHEY and CDR2 SMNVEV (reference sequence). The CDR3 here is CASSLGRTGAYGYTF. The CDR3 nucleotides read TGTGCCAGCAGTTTAGGAAGGACAGGGGCCTATGGCTACACCTTC.

V gene TRBV27 combines with J gene TRBJ2-7; D remains ambiguous. CDR1 and CDR2 (germline): MNHEY, SMNVEV (reference sequence). With 4 bases removed from V and 4 bases from J, the gap between germline ends came to 5 bases. The CDR3 sequence is 11 residues long. The CDR3 DNA reads TGTGCCAGCAGTTCAGGTTACGAGCAGTACTTC. Encoded protein: CASSSGYEQYF.

The chain is built from TRBV11-2 and TRBJ1-1; D not certain. The CDR3 is 13 amino acids. Deletions cut 1 base from V and 5 bases from J, with 8 bases between. Germline V CDR1 and CDR2: SGHAT, FQNNGV. CDR3 bases: TGTGCCAGCAGCTTAGTGCGGGTGACTGAAGCTTTCTTT. Amino acid sequence: CASSLVRVTEAFF.

The chain has TRBV9 and TRBJ1-2; 9 bases align to TRBD1. There are 14 residues in the CDR3. The trim removed 4 bases at V and 8 bases at J, leaving 9 bases unmatched. Germline assignment: CDR1 SGDLS and CDR2 YYNGEE. The CDR3 DNA sequence: TGTGCCAGCAGCCTAACAGGGGGCGGTTGGGGCTACACCTTC. Translated: CASSLTGGGWGYTF.

The chain carries TRBV11-2 and TRBJ2-5, with D perhaps TRBD2 (6 bases). The germline V and J ends were trimmed by 1 base and 2 bases, with 11 bases remaining between them. The length of the CDR3 is 15 residues. Germline CDR1 is SGHAT and CDR2 is FQNNGV. This CDR3 is CASSLGWDLQETQYF. CDR3 nucleotides: TGTGCCAGCAGCTTAGGGTGGGACTTACAAGAGACCCAGTACTTC.

This clone was detected a few times. The gene calls are TRBV6-5 and TRBJ2-7; TRBD2 aligns across 8 bases. This CDR3 is 14 amino acids long. J gave up 4 bases and V 2 bases, and 4 bases lay outside the gene matches. Looked up from germline, CDR1 is MNHEY and CDR2 is SVGAGI. The CDR3 loop reads CASSYESGGYEQYF. CDR3 DNA: TGTGCCAGCAGTTACGAAAGCGGGGGATACGAGCAGTACTTC.

This clone was found a few times. V and J are TRBV7-9 and TRBJ1-2; TRBD1 matches at 7 bases. The CDR3 is 12 amino acids. The V segment lost 8 bases and the J segment 6 bases; nucleotides outside the gene matches: 6. The germline CDR1 and CDR2 sequences are SEHNR and FQNEAQ (reference sequence). Here the CDR3 DNA reads TGTGCCAGCGGACACAGGGGTAATGGCTACACCTTC. Its protein product is CASGHRGNGYTF.

This rearrangement joins TRBV9 to TRBJ2-3; no clear D gene. The V end was cut by 4 bases, the J end by 6 bases, with 15 bases between. This CDR3 has 14 residues. Per the germline V gene, CDR1 is SGDLS and CDR2 is YYNGEE. The CDR3 DNA follows: TGTGCCAGCAGCTCCCGCCCCTCTAGGGATACGCAGTATTTT. This gives the protein CASSSRPSRDTQYF.

A note on this clone: The junction does not match germline at one end; this may be a read error. CDR3 sequence: CASSLALDTYEQYF. For the CDR3, the DNA is TGTGCTAGCAGCTTAGCCCTGGACACCTACGAGCAGTACTTC. The rearrangement joins TRBV7-7 to TRBJ2-5; possibly TRBD1 for D (5 bases). The J call may be mistaken, given a closer DNA end match to TRBJ2-7. This CDR3 is 14 amino acids long. CDR1 SSHAT and CDR2 FNYEAQ come from the germline V gene (reference sequence).

The V and J genes are TRBV7-6 and TRBJ1-3, with TRBD1 matching over 7 bases. This CDR3 region has 13 residues. V lost 4 bases, J lost 3 bases, and 0 bases stayed unmatched. Germline loops: CDR1 SGHVS, CDR2 FNYEAQ. The CDR3 coding sequence is TGTGCCAGCAGCTCAGGGGGTGGAAACACCATATATTTT. Amino acid sequence: CASSSGGGNTIYF.

The rearrangement joins TRBV7-9 to TRBJ2-1; 14 bases fit TRBD2. The CDR3 has 16 residues. After removal of 4 bases from V and 10 bases from J, the junction contained 9 bases not matched to a gene. CDR1 and CDR2 (germline): SEHNR, FQNEAQ (reference sequence). The CDR3 region has the DNA TGTGCCAGCAGCTCCCCGACTAGCGGGGGGGTCTGGGAGCAGTTCTTC. This codes for CASSSPTSGGVWEQFF.

The V gene is TRBV10-3, the J gene TRBJ2-7; the D gene is possibly TRBD1 (8 bases). This CDR3 has 15 residues. CDR1 and CDR2 (germline): ENHRY, SYGVKD. V dropped 10 bases and J dropped 4 bases, with 23 bases sitting between them. This CDR3 is CANGGTGAKEYEQYF. Written as DNA, the CDR3 is TGTGCCAACGGGGGGACAGGAGCTAAAGAGTACGAGCAGTACTTC.

The chain has TRBV9 and TRBJ1-3, with 9 bases that match TRBD1. The V and J ends lost 0 bases and 14 bases, in that order; junction bases with no gene match: 0. Germline CDR1 reads SGDLS; CDR2 reads YYNGEE. This CDR3 is built from 11 residues. CDR3 residues: CASSVGDRVYF. The CDR3 DNA sequence: TGTGCCAGCAGCGTAGGGGACAGGGTATATTTT.

The rearrangement uses TRBV7-9 and TRBJ2-2, with D possibly being TRBD2 (5 bases). The germline V gene encodes CDR1 SEHNR and CDR2 FQNEAQ (reference sequence). This CDR3 is 11 amino acids long. V gave up 4 bases and J gave up 13 bases, with 10 bases separating them. The CDR3 sequence is CASSSPRGLFF. CDR3 DNA: TGTGCCAGCAGCTCCCCCCGGGGGCTGTTTTTT.

This chain uses TRBV5-8 with TRBJ2-3; TRBD1 aligns across 7 bases. V trimming: 4 bases; J trimming: 0 bases; junction bases outside the gene matches: 8. The CDR3 sequence is 16 residues long. Germline CDR1 SGHTS, CDR2 YDEGEE. Here the CDR3 DNA reads TGTGCCAGCAGCAAGGCACAGGGGCACAGCACAGATACGCAGTATTTT. Protein sequence: CASSKAQGHSTDTQYF.

This clone was seen a single time. The V and J genes are TRBV11-2 and TRBJ1-1, with D perhaps TRBD1 (5 bases). The V and J ends lost 4 bases and 13 bases respectively, with 25 bases between them. Germline-derived CDR1 and CDR2 are SGHAT and FQNNGV. The CDR3 loop spans 15 amino acids. The CDR3 loop reads CASSSRTQAFSIGFF. CDR3 in DNA: TGTGCCAGCAGCTCACGAACACAGGCATTTTCTATTGGTTTCTTT.

This rearrangement joins TRBV27 to TRBJ2-7; a possible D gene is TRBD1 (6 bases). The length of the CDR3 is 12 residues. Germline CDR1 reads MNHEY; CDR2 reads SMNVEV (reference sequence). Trimming pared 3 bases from V and 4 bases from J, leaving 7 bases between. The CDR3 region has the DNA TGTGCCAGCAGTTTTCAGGGGTACGAGCAGTACTTC. Protein: CASSFQGYEQYF.